These 12 T cell receptor beta chains were sequenced from one sample in a study of blood T cell repertoires in COVID-19 (TCRdb year 2020). Library generation was performed with the immunoSEQ multiplex PCR assay. Sourced from immuneACCESS, this table was stored by TCRdb with only in-frame sequences that have V and J called. A share of the clones is absent; for the studies checked, an unresolved V gene accounts for under half, and the remainder has no known explanation. The sample table lists a few hundred thousand clones, 83% of them with a count of one. The leading ten clones occupy roughly 1.3% of the sample. The specimen sequenced was peripheral blood. Every receptor here comes from a woman aged 25 to 39 with COVID-19, enrolled during active disease.

The V call is TRBV7-3, the J call TRBJ2-2; 9 bases agree with TRBD1. The germline CDR1 and CDR2 sequences are SGHTA and FQGTGA. This CDR3 spans 15 amino acids. Trimming at V came to 2 bases and at J to 5 bases, leaving 3 bases not matched to a gene. The CDR3 sequence is CASSLLGQGTGELFF. CDR3 in DNA: TGTGCCAGCAGCTTACTAGGACAGGGGACCGGGGAGCTGTTTTTT.

J is TRBJ2-1 and V is TRBV5-1; 9 positions agree with TRBD1. CDR1 and CDR2 (germline): SGHRS, YFSETQ. Germline trimming cut 4 bases from V and 3 bases from J; bases unmatched to any gene: 5. The CDR3 extends over 15 amino acids. The CDR3 loop is CASSRDRGDYNEQFF. Written as DNA, the CDR3 is TGCGCCAGCAGCCGCGACAGGGGGGACTACAATGAGCAGTTCTTC.

The V call is TRBV5-1, the J call TRBJ2-7; D might be TRBD2 (6 bases). This CDR3 is 12 amino acids long. V shed 5 bases and J shed 2 bases, with 8 bases lying between them. Per germline, CDR1 SGHRS and CDR2 YFSETQ. Here the CDR3 reads CASRGGPYEQYF. CDR3 DNA: TGCGCCAGCAGGGGGGGTCCCTACGAGCAGTACTTC.

The chain has TRBV9 and TRBJ2-5; maybe TRBD2 (6 bases). CDR1 is SGDLS and CDR2 is YYNGEE in the germline V gene. This CDR3 contains 13 residues. V lost 4 bases and J 5 bases, leaving 12 bases between the germline ends. CDR3 in amino acids: CASSLRESETQYF. The CDR3 DNA reads as TGTGCCAGCAGCCTCCGGGAGAGCGAGACCCAGTACTTC. Together with reference TRBV9 and TRBJ2-5, the CDR3 gives the full variable domain: DSGVTQTPKHLITATGQRVTLRCSPRSGDLSVYWYQQSLDQGLQFLIQYYNGEERAKGNILERFSAQQFPDLHSELNLSSLELGDSALYFCASSLRESETQYFGPGTRLLVL.

The genes are TRBV6-2 or TRBV6-3 and TRBJ1-6; tentative D call: TRBD1 (6 bases). Trimming took off 2 bases at V and 0 bases at J, with 11 bases between the two ends. The CDR3 length is 17 residues. Germline CDR1 reads MNHEY; CDR2 reads SVGEGT. The DNA of the CDR3 is TGTGCCAGCAGTTACAGCGGCAGGGGCTCCTATAATTCACCCCTCCACTTT. The encoded protein is CASSYSGRGSYNSPLHF.

This clone was seen a few times. The genes are TRBV19 and TRBJ2-1; 12 positions match TRBD2. Germline V gene lookup returns CDR1 LNHDA and CDR2 SQIVND (reference sequence). The CDR3 is 16 amino acids. V lost 5 bases to trimming and J lost 4 bases; unmatched junction nucleotides: 6. CDR3 sequence reads: CASSFRTSGTYNEQFF. CDR3 bases: TGTGCCAGTAGTTTCCGGACTAGCGGGACATACAATGAGCAGTTCTTC.

The rearrangement links TRBV14 to TRBJ2-2; 7 bases line up with TRBD2. Per the germline V gene, CDR1 is SGHDN and CDR2 is FVKESK. V trimming: 3 bases; J trimming: 4 bases; junction bases outside the gene matches: 5. The CDR3 contains 15 residues. CDR3 loop: CASSHGTISTGELFF. The CDR3 nucleotides are TGTGCCAGCAGCCACGGGACTATCAGCACCGGGGAGCTGTTTTTT.

The chain is built from TRBV5-6 and TRBJ2-3, with TRBD2 matching 15 bases. V lost 3 bases, J lost 3 bases, and 5 bases stayed unmatched. Germline loops: CDR1 SGHDT, CDR2 YYEEEE. The CDR3 totals 17 residues. CDR3 DNA: TGTGCCAGCAGCTCTGGACTAGCGGGAGGGCCAACAGATACGCAGTATTTT. It yields the protein CASSSGLAGGPTDTQYF.

The rearrangement uses TRBV7-9 and TRBJ2-3; TRBD1 aligns across 8 bases. Trimming cost V 1 base and J 3 bases; bases outside gene matches: 6. The germline V gene has CDR1 SEHNR and CDR2 FQNEAQ (reference sequence). There are 16 residues in the CDR3. CDR3 region: CASSLGPGQETDTQYF. The CDR3, as DNA: TGTGCCAGCAGCTTAGGTCCGGGACAGGAAACAGATACGCAGTATTTT. Full variable domain (missing parts from reference TRBV7-9 and TRBJ2-3): DTGVSQNPRHKITKRGQNVTFRCDPISEHNRLYWYRQTLGQGPEFLTYFQNEAQLEKSRLLSDRFSAERPKGSFSTLEIQRTEQGDSAMYLCASSLGPGQETDTQYFGPGTRLTVL.

This rearrangement joins TRBV9 to TRBJ1-1; the D gene is possibly TRBD1 (5 bases). The CDR3 totals 13 residues. Trimming took off 0 bases at V and 4 bases at J, with 7 bases between the two ends. The germline V gene has CDR1 SGDLS and CDR2 YYNGEE. The chain's CDR3 is CASSVGGLTEAFF. In DNA form, the CDR3 reads TGTGCCAGCAGCGTAGGGGGCCTCACTGAAGCTTTCTTT.

The CDR3 bases are TGCGCCAGCAGCTTCTTTTTGTCAGGGGGCGGAAATATCCAAGAGACCCAGTACTTC. Translation: CASSFFLSGGGNIQETQYF. J is TRBJ2-5 and V is TRBV5-1; TRBD1 matches at 8 bases. The CDR3 has 19 amino acids. V shed 2 bases and J 1 base; nucleotides not matched to a gene: 16. Germline CDR1 is SGHRS and CDR2 is YFSETQ. Supplemented by reference TRBV5-1 and TRBJ2-5, the full variable domain reads KAGVTQTPRYLIKTRGQQVTLSCSPISGHRSVSWYQQTPGQGLQFLFEYFSETQRNKGNFPGRFSGRQFSNSRSEMNVSTLELGDSALYLCASSFFLSGGGNIQETQYFGPGTRLLVL.

This chain joins TRBV27 and TRBJ1-1; 7 bases match TRBD1. Trimming at V came to 6 bases and at J to 4 bases, leaving 8 bases not matched to a gene. Germline-derived CDR1 and CDR2 are MNHEY and SMNVEV (reference sequence). CDR3 length equals 14 residues. The CDR3 bases are TGTGCCAGCAGCCTGACAGGGCGCGGCACTGAAGCTTTCTTT. Translation gives CASSLTGRGTEAFF.